Listed here is a single TCR beta chain. Per the study methods: Reference gene primer amplification yielded estimated nucleated cell counts. TCRdb keeps only in-frame clones here, not all; method: immunoSEQ multiplex PCR. The V and J calls and clone size come from that table; D and trimming were worked out from the DNA. The sample comprises around 270,000 clones, 65% to 90% of which are singletons, and approximately 2% rests with the top ten. This sample stems from a study of blood T cell repertoires in COVID-19. The wider study: The United States, Italy and Spain provided the acute and convalescent COVID-19 samples. PBMCs, B-cell-depleted T cells, or T cells provided the cDNA or gDNA that made up the material.

This CDR3 is built from 14 residues. Germline V lookup: CDR1 MNHNS, CDR2 SASEGT. With 2 bases removed from V and 3 bases from J, the gap between germline ends came to 11 bases. This receptor was obtained from a man aged 30 to 39 with active or convalescent COVID-19. Sequenced material: peripheral blood. This chain connects TRBV6-1 to TRBJ2-7, with D maybe TRBD1 (5 bases). The CDR3 DNA follows: TGTGCCAGCAGTGAATATCAGGGTATCTACGAGCAGTACTTC. This translates into CASSEYQGIYEQYF.